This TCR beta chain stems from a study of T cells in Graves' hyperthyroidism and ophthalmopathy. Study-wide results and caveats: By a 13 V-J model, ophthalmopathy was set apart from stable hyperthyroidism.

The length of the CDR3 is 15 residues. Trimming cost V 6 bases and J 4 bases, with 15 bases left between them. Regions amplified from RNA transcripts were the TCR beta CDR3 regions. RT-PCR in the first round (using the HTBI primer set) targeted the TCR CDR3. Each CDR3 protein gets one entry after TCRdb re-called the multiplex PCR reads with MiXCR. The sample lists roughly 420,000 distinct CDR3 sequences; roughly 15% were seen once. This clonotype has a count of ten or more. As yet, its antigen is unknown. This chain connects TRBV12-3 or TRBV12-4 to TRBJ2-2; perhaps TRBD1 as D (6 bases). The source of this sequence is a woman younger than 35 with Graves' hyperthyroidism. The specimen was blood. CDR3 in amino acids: CASSLRGRTTGELFF. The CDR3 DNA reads TGTGCCAGCAGCCTCAGGGGCAGGACCACCGGGGAGCTGTTTTTT.